This passage covers 12 T cell receptor beta chains from one sample sequenced in a study of blood T cells in healthy people across ages. Through a sample-barcoded 5' primer and a J-beta primer mix, a second PCR was run for about 6 to 11 cycles. TCRdb called the 5' RACE reads again in MiXCR, with one record for every CDR3 protein. Among hundreds of thousands of distinct CDR3 sequences listed, about 28% were seen once. These data were likewise used in another study, on T cells of mothers and their children.

Sequenced material: blood. These receptors originate from a boy between 2 and 10 years old in good health.

The CDR3 region is CASSFWGAANEKLFF. The CDR3, as DNA: TGTGCCAGCAGTTTTTGGGGGGCGGCTAATGAAAAACTGTTTTTT. The rearrangement links TRBV27 to TRBJ1-4; perhaps TRBD1 as D (6 bases). V lost 3 bases to trimming and J lost 3 bases, with 11 bases between them. CDR1 is MNHEY, CDR2 SMNVEV, per germline (reference sequence). The CDR3 covers 15 residues.

The chain employs TRBV10-3 and TRBJ2-6; TRBD2 is a possible D gene (5 bases). The germline V gene encodes CDR1 ENHRY and CDR2 SYGVKD. The ends were cut back, 6 bases at V and 0 bases at J, with 9 bases in the middle. The CDR3 loop spans 15 amino acids. The CDR3 nucleotides read TGTGCCATCAGGGACTCGGCCTCTGGGGCCAACGTCCTGACTTTC. Protein product: CAIRDSASGANVLTF.

J is TRBJ1-1 and V is TRBV27; D is unresolved. This CDR3 is 14 amino acids long. Germline V CDR1 and CDR2: MNHEY, SMNVEV (reference sequence). Trimming took off 5 bases at V and 0 bases at J, with 10 bases between the two ends. This CDR3 reads CASSPRPVNTEAFF. The CDR3 nucleotides are TGTGCCAGCAGTCCAAGACCCGTGAACACTGAAGCTTTCTTT.

The DNA for the CDR3 is TGTGCCAGCAGCCCAACCCAGGGGATGGAGACCCAGTACTTC. Protein sequence: CASSPTQGMETQYF. The chain recombines TRBV12-3 or TRBV12-4 with TRBJ2-5; a possible D gene is TRBD1 (6 bases). The CDR3 has 14 amino acids. The ends were cut back, 6 bases at V and 5 bases at J, with 16 bases in the middle.

CDR3 nucleotide sequence: TGTGCCACCAGCAGAGATAAGGGGTGGGTGTACGAGCAGTACTTC. It specifies CATSRDKGWVYEQYF. The chain couples TRBV15 to TRBJ2-1; TRBD1 is a possible D gene (5 bases). The J call may be in error: the DNA end matches TRBJ2-7 better. This CDR3 spans 15 amino acids. Germline values: CDR1 LNHNV, CDR2 YYDKDF (reference sequence).

This clonotype came up a few times. CDR3 nucleotides: TGCGCCAGCAGTCGAATAGGACAGTTCGACGAGCAGTACTTC. It encodes CASSRIGQFDEQYF. The chain couples TRBV10-2 to TRBJ2-5, with D tentatively TRBD1 (6 bases). The DNA end is a closer match to TRBJ2-7, so the J assignment may be wrong. There are 14 residues in the CDR3. Germline V CDR1 and CDR2: WSHSY, SAAADI.

This sequence joins TRBV20-1 and TRBJ2-5, with TRBD2 matching over 9 bases. Gene TRBJ2-1 matches the end of the DNA better, so the J call may be wrong. Germline values: CDR1 DFQATT, CDR2 SNEGSKA (reference sequence). The CDR3 spans 12 residues. CDR3 protein: CRLAGVRDEQFF. CDR3 DNA: TGCAGATTAGCGGGAGTTAGGGATGAGCAGTTCTTC.

This chain uses TRBV5-1 with TRBJ1-1; the D gene is possibly TRBD1 (6 bases). Germline CDR1 reads SGHRS; CDR2 reads YFSETQ. CDR3 size: 13 residues. Trimming stripped 3 bases from V and 5 bases from J, with 11 bases between. The CDR3 spells CASSSGAKTEAFF. CDR3 in DNA: TGCGCCAGCAGCTCAGGGGCTAAGACTGAAGCTTTCTTT.

The CDR3 reads CSASFSSPSYNEQFF. CDR3 nucleotides: TGCAGTGCTTCTTTTTCTAGCCCTTCCTACAATGAGCAGTTCTTC. The chain couples TRBV20-1 to TRBJ2-1, with a tentative D call TRBD2 (5 bases). V was shortened by 5 bases and J by 1 base, with 15 bases between the two germline ends. Looked up from germline, CDR1 is DFQATT and CDR2 is SNEGSKA (reference sequence). This CDR3 is built from 15 residues.

This chain uses TRBV15 with TRBJ1-5, with D uncertain. The CDR3 extends over 14 amino acids. Germline loops: CDR1 LNHNV, CDR2 YYDKDF (reference sequence). Trimming cost V 1 base and J 5 bases, with 9 bases left between them. The CDR3, as DNA: TGTGCCACCAGCAGAGGCGACGGAGATCAGCCCCAGCATTTT. Protein sequence: CATSRGDGDQPQHF.

Only a few counts were recorded for this clonotype. The chain couples TRBV4-3 to TRBJ2-5; D is ambiguous. The J call may not be correct, given that the DNA end is closer to TRBJ2-7. This CDR3 is built from 13 residues. Germline loops: CDR1 LGHNA, CDR2 YSLEER. CDR3 DNA sequence: TGCGCCAGCAGCCCATTTTTAGGGTACGAGCAGTACTTC. This encodes CASSPFLGYEQYF.

The chain uses TRBV7-2 and TRBJ2-3; D unresolved. Trimming left V 7 bases short and J 12 bases short, with 17 bases between. Germline CDR1 reads SGHTA; CDR2 reads FQGNSA. CDR3 length equals 12 residues. The CDR3 loop is CASTPGSASQYF. CDR3 nucleotides: TGTGCCAGCACCCCCGGGTCGGCTTCTCAGTATTTT. Full variable domain (outside the CDR3, taken from reference TRBV7-2 and TRBJ2-3): GAGVSQSPSNKVTEKGKDVELRCDPISGHTALYWYRQSLGQGLEFLIYFQGNSAPDKSGLPSDRFSAERTGGSVSTLTIQRTQQEDSAVYLCASTPGSASQYFGPGTRLTVL.